A single T cell receptor (beta chain) is shown here with its context. Its specificity is not known. Other DNA sequences in this sample translate to the same CDR3. CDR3 length equals 12 residues. V dropped 3 bases and J dropped 5 bases, with 7 bases sitting between them. Looked up from germline, CDR1 is LNHDA and CDR2 is SQIVND (reference sequence). The entry originates in a study of shared clonotypes between healthy human individuals. Study-level information: Per donor, CD8 memory used one plate, CD8 naive used two, CD4 memory used three and CD4 naive used three.

Study results and limitations: Rarefaction showed that sequencing of sorted subsets was incomplete (despite large depth). Relative to clonotypes present in all four donors, those not shared had lower generation probabilities.

Repertoires were generated with immunoSEQ multiplex PCR, while TCRdb's copy carries only in-frame clones and drops some. Among some 2,100,000 clones listed, under 97% were seen once. A CD45RA-negative memory subset and a CD45RA+ naive subset were separated from the CD4+ cells. The sequencing input was naive CD4+ T cells sorted from blood. Subset given: CD45RA+ positively selected. The chain couples TRBV19 to TRBJ1-1; weak D call: TRBD1 (5 bases). This clonotype was obtained from a man aged 18 to 29 in good health. The CDR3 loop reads CASSIPGTEAFF. CDR3 nucleotide sequence: TGTGCCAGTAGTATCCCAGGGACTGAAGCTTTCTTT.